The clone carrying this T cell receptor (beta chain) has just a few counts. The source of the sample is a study of blood T cell repertoires in COVID-19. Method: immunoSEQ multiplex PCR; TCRdb's copy keeps in-frame clones and lacks some. The repertoire has 110,000 to 150,000 clones, 86% of them found once; the top ten carry roughly 3.9%. Germline V gene lookup returns CDR1 ENHRY and CDR2 SYGVKD. J was trimmed by 1 base and V by 10 bases; bases with no gene match: 7. The CDR3 extends over 13 amino acids. The sequenced material came from PBMCs or T cells enriched from blood (not recorded which). The chain uses TRBV10-3 and TRBJ2-7, with 7 bases fitting TRBD2. The receptor was isolated from a man in his fifties or sixties who had recovered from COVID-19. The CDR3 reads CATRRESSYEQYF. Written as DNA, the CDR3 is TGTGCCACCAGGCGGGAGAGTTCCTACGAGCAGTACTTC.